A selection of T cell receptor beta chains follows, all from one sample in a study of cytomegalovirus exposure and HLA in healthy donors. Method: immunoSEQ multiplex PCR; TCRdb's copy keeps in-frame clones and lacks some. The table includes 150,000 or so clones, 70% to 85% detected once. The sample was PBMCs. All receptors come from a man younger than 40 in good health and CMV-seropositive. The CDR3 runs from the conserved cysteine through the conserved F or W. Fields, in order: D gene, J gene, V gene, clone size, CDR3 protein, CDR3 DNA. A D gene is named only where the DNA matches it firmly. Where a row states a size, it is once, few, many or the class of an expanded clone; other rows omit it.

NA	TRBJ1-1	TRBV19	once	CASTKGVGTEAFF	TGTGCCAGTACCAAAGGGGTAGGGACTGAAGCTTTCTTT
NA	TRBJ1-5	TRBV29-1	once	CSVGQSSNQPQHF	TGCAGCGTTGGACAAAGTAGCAATCAGCCCCAGCATTTT
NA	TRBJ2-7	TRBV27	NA	CASSLLYPSGYSYEQYF	TGTGCCAGCAGTTTATTGTACCCCAGCGGGTACTCCTACGAGCAGTACTTC
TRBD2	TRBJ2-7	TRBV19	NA	CASSIDSGTSGRREQYF	TGTGCCAGTAGTATAGATTCCGGGACTAGCGGGAGGCGCGAGCAGTACTTC
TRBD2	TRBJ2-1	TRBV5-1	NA	CASRGPGTSFDNEQFF	TGCGCCAGCAGGGGACCCGGGACTAGTTTTGACAATGAGCAGTTCTTC
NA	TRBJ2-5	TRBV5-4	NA	CASSPGGRGETQYF	TGTGCCAGCAGTCCTGGGGGGCGGGGGGAGACCCAGTACTTC
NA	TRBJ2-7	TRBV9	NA	CASSVAGGTQREQYF	TGTGCCAGCAGCGTAGCCGGCGGGACTCAACGCGAGCAGTACTTC
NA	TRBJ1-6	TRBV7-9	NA	CASSPAGSSYNSPLHF	TGTGCCAGCAGCCCCGCGGGCAGCTCCTATAATTCACCCCTCCACTTT
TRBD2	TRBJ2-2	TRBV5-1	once	CASSLEVAGRKTGELFF	TGCGCCAGCAGCTTGGAAGTAGCGGGTAGAAAAACCGGGGAGCTGTTTTTT
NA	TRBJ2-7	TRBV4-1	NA	CASSQADSRSYEQYF	TGCGCCAGCAGCCAAGCTGACAGCCGCTCCTACGAGCAGTACTTC
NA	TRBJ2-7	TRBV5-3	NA	CARSLSGLPPYEQYF	TGTGCCAGAAGCTTGTCAGGGCTCCCCCCCTACGAGCAGTACTTC
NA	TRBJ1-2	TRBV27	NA	CASRYTGTSGYTF	TGTGCCAGCAGGTACACCGGGACAAGTGGCTACACCTTC
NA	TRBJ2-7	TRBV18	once	CASSPRQGNEDEQYF	TGTGCCAGCTCACCGCGGCAGGGAAACGAGGACGAGCAGTACTTC
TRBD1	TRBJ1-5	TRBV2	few	CASRPDRGGNQPQHF	TGTGCCAGCAGGCCCGACAGGGGGGGCAATCAGCCCCAGCATTTT
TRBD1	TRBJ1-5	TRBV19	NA	CASSTGTGFQPQHF	TGTGCCAGTAGTACGGGGACAGGGTTTCAGCCCCAGCATTTT
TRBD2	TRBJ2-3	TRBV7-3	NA	CASSPGLAGGQDTQYF	TGTGCCAGCAGCCCCGGACTAGCGGGGGGGCAAGATACGCAGTATTTT
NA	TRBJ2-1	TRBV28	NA	CASSGGWDNEQFF	TGTGCCAGCAGTGGGGGGTGGGACAATGAGCAGTTCTTC
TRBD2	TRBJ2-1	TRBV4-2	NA	CASSQEASLTSGNNEQFF	TGTGCCAGCAGCCAAGAAGCTTCTTTGACTAGCGGAAACAATGAGCAGTTCTTC
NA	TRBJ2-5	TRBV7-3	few	CASSLTSQGRETQYF	TGTGCCAGCAGCTTAACTTCGCAGGGGCGGGAGACCCAGTACTTC
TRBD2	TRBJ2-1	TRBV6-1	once	CASSEWRGGRDEQFF	TGTGCCAGCAGTGAGTGGCGGGGGGGCCGAGATGAGCAGTTCTTC
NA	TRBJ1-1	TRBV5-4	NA	CASSLVEGNTEAFF	TGTGCCAGCAGCTTGGTGGAGGGGAACACTGAAGCTTTCTTT
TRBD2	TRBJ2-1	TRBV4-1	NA	CASSQVASGRLHEQFF	TGCGCCAGCAGCCAAGTAGCTAGCGGGAGGCTCCATGAGCAGTTCTTC
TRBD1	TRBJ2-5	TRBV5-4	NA	CASSGRGQGIETQYF	TGTGCCAGCAGCGGCAGGGGACAGGGGATCGAGACCCAGTACTTC
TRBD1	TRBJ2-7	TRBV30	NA	CAWSWTGNTYEQYF	TGTGCCTGGAGTTGGACAGGCAACACCTACGAGCAGTACTTC
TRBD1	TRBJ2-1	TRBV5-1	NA	CASSARTGGINEQFF	TGCGCCAGCTCGGCGAGGACAGGGGGAATTAATGAGCAGTTCTTC
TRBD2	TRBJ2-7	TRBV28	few	CASSSRRREGLEQYF	TGTGCCAGCAGTTCCCGGAGGCGGGAGGGCCTCGAGCAGTACTTC
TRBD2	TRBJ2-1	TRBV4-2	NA	CASSQATSGRPGYNEQFF	TGTGCCAGCAGCCAAGCCACTAGCGGGAGGCCGGGGTACAATGAGCAGTTCTTC
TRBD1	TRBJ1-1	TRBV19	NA	CASAQGARTEAFF	TGTGCCAGTGCGCAGGGGGCGCGAACTGAAGCTTTCTTT
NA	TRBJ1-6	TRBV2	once	CASSGQDNSPLHF	TGTGCCAGCAGTGGACAAGATAATTCACCCCTCCACTTT
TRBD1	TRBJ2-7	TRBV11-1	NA	CASRPGTDTYEQYF	TGTGCCAGCCGCCCTGGGACAGACACCTACGAGCAGTACTTC
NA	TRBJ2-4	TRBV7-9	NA	CSSSLEGNPFLQYF	TGTTCCAGCAGCTTAGAGGGGAACCCTTTCCTACAGTACTTC
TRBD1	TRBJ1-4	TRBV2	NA	CASSRTGGFTTNEKLFF	TGTGCCAGCAGTCGGACAGGAGGTTTTACAACTAATGAAAAACTGTTTTTT
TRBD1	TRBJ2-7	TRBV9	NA	CASSETGASYEQYF	TGTGCCAGCAGCGAGACAGGGGCCTCCTACGAGCAGTACTTC
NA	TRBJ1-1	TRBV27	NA	CASSLTPNRVSTEAFF	TGTGCCAGCAGTTTGACGCCGAACAGGGTGAGCACTGAAGCTTTCTTT
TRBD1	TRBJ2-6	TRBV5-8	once	CASSINPTGGFWSGANVLTF	TGTGCCAGCAGCATAAACCCGACAGGGGGCTTTTGGTCTGGGGCCAACGTCCTGACTTTC
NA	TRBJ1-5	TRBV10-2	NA	CASSPSGNSNQPQHF	TGCGCCAGCAGTCCCTCAGGGAATAGCAATCAGCCCCAGCATTTT
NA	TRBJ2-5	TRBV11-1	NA	CASSSGSRYQETQYF	TGTGCCAGCAGCTCCGGGAGTAGGTACCAAGAGACCCAGTACTTC
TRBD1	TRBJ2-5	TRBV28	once	CASSLRPPGTGERETQYF	TGTGCCAGCAGTCTCAGGCCTCCCGGGACAGGGGAAAGAGAGACCCAGTACTTC
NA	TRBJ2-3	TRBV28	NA	CASSLRSGTADPGTDTQYF	TGTGCCAGCAGTTTGAGGAGCGGTACCGCAGACCCGGGCACAGATACGCAGTATTTT
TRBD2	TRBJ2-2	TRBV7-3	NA	CASSPTSDGELFF	TGTGCCAGCAGCCCGACTAGCGACGGGGAGCTGTTTTTT
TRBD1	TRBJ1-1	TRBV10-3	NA	CAISDPTGVNTEAFF	TGTGCCATCAGTGACCCGACAGGGGTGAACACTGAAGCTTTCTTT
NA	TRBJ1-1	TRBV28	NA	CASSSIPGLTEAFF	TGTGCCAGCAGTTCTATTCCAGGCCTCACTGAAGCTTTCTTT
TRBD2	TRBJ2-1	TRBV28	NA	CASSFALAGGDEQFF	TGTGCCAGCAGTTTTGCGCTAGCGGGAGGGGATGAGCAGTTCTTC
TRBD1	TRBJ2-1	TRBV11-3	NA	CASSAGTGLFYNEQFF	TGTGCCAGCAGCGCCGGGACAGGTCTCTTCTACAATGAGCAGTTCTTC
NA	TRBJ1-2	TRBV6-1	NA	CASRGTGFNGYTF	TGTGCCAGCAGGGGTACAGGGTTTAATGGCTACACCTTC
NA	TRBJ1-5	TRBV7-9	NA	CASSLAEGKPQHF	TGTGCCAGCAGCTTGGCGGAGGGGAAGCCCCAGCATTTT